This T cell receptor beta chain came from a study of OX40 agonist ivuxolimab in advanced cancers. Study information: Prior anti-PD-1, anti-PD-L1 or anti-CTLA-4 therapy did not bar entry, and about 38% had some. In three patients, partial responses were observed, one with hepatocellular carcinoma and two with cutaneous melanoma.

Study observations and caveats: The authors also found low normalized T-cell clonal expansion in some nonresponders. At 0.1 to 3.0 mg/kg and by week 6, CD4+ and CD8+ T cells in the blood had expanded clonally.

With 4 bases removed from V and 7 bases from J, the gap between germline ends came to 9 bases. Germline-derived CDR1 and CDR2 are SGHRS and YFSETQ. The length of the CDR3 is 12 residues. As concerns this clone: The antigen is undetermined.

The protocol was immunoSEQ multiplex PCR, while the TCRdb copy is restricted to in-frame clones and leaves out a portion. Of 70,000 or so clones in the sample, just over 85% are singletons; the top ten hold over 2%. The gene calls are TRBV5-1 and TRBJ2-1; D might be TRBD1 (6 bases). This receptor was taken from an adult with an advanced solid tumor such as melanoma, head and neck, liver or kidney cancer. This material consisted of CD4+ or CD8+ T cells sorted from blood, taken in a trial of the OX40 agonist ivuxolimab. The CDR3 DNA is TGCGCCAGCAGCGTCGACAGGAATGAGCAGTTCTTC. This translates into CASSVDRNEQFF. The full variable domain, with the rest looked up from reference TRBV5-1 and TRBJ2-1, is KAGVTQTPRYLIKTRGQQVTLSCSPISGHRSVSWYQQTPGQGLQFLFEYFSETQRNKGNFPGRFSGRQFSNSRSEMNVSTLELGDSALYLCASSVDRNEQFFGPGTRLTVL.